These T cell receptor beta chains were read from a single sample in a study of blood T cell repertoires in COVID-19. Produced via immunoSEQ multiplex PCR; TCRdb's table is partial and in-frame only. The table has approximately 220,000 clones, around 90% seen once; the top ten hold about 15%. The sample was PBMCs or T cells enriched from blood (not recorded which). The receptors stem from a man aged 30 to 45 who had been exposed to COVID-19. CDR3s include the opening cysteine and the closing phenylalanine or tryptophan. D genes are given only for firm matches. For some rows the clone size is stated as once, few or many, or as a class when expanded; others skip it.

v_gene,d_gene,j_gene,abundance,CDR3nt,CDR3aa
TRBV5-1,NA,TRBJ1-1,few,TGCGCCAGCAGCTTGGACGGCACTGAAGCTTTCTTT,CASSLDGTEAFF
TRBV21-1,NA,TRBJ2-2,NA,TGTGCCAGCAGCGGACGCCAGGGGGGACACCCCACCGGGGAGCTGTTTTTT,CASSGRQGGHPTGELFF
TRBV27,NA,TRBJ2-1,NA,TGTGCCAGCAGTATGGAGCAAGCGGGTTACAATGAGCAGTTCTTC,CASSMEQAGYNEQFF
TRBV5-1,TRBD2,TRBJ2-3,NA,TGCGCCAGCAGCCCCCGCCCCCACGGTAGCGGGGGTACAGATACGCAGTATTTT,CASSPRPHGSGGTDTQYF
TRBV7-9,TRBD1,TRBJ1-1,NA,TGTGCCAGCACCAGGGACAGGAGGGGTGAAGCTTTCTTT,CASTRDRRGEAFF
TRBV5-6,NA,TRBJ1-3,NA,TGTGCCAGCAGCTTGGCCCGGGGGGGGCCGGGATATTTT,CASSLARGGPGYF
TRBV4-1,TRBD2,TRBJ2-5,NA,TGCGCCAGCAGCCAGGCCTGGAGCGGGGGGGTTCAAGAGACCCAGTACTTC,CASSQAWSGGVQETQYF
TRBV20-1,NA,TRBJ1-4,NA,TGCAGTGCTAGTCCAGGGTCAAAACTGTTTTTT,CSASPGSKLFF
TRBV29-1,TRBD2,TRBJ2-7,NA,TGCAGCGTTGGGGGAGCCGGGACTAGCTCCCTGTACGAGCAGTACTTC,CSVGGAGTSSLYEQYF
TRBV29-1,TRBD2,TRBJ2-6,once,TGCAGCGCTCTGGGGGGGGCTGGGGCCAACGTCCTGACTTTC,CSALGGAGANVLTF
TRBV11-2,NA,TRBJ1-1,NA,TGTGCCAGCAGTTCCGTCACTGAAGCTTTCTTT,CASSSVTEAFF
TRBV5-6,NA,TRBJ2-3,NA,TGTGCCAGCACCGGGATGTGGGTGACTACAGATACGCAGTATTTT,CASTGMWVTTDTQYF
TRBV7-9,NA,TRBJ1-5,NA,TGTGCCAGCAGCCTGGACAGAAATCAGCCCCAGCATTTT,CASSLDRNQPQHF
TRBV4-2,TRBD2,TRBJ2-5,NA,TGTGCCAGCAGCCAAGTTTGGGAGCGGGGGGGCCCGGGGTACCAAGAGACCCAGTACTTC,CASSQVWERGGPGYQETQYF
TRBV18,NA,TRBJ2-7,NA,TGTGCCAGCTCACCATCCTCATCACAGGGGAGGAACGAGCAGTACTTC,CASSPSSSQGRNEQYF